The 3 T cell receptor beta chains in this list originate from one sample, sequenced in a study of T cells in Graves' hyperthyroidism and ophthalmopathy. The TCR beta CDR3 regions underwent amplification using RNA transcripts as the source. The HTBI primer set drove a first-round RT-PCR of the TCR CDR3. MiXCR, applied by TCRdb to the multiplex PCR reads, yields one record per CDR3 protein. The sample shows a few hundred thousand distinct CDR3 sequences, roughly 15% of them seen only once. The material sequenced was blood. The receptors shown here come from a woman in her fifties or sixties with Graves' hyperthyroidism that later progressed to Graves' ophthalmopathy.

This clonotype was detected many times. The V gene is TRBV7-9, the J gene TRBJ1-1; tentative D call: TRBD1 (5 bases). With 1 base removed from V and 5 bases from J, the gap between germline ends came to 11 bases. CDR3 size: 14 residues. Germline V CDR1 and CDR2: SEHNR, FQNEAQ (reference sequence). CDR3 coding DNA: TGTGCCAGCAGCTTAGTAGGGGCAGGGACTGAAGCTTTCTTT. Its translation: CASSLVGAGTEAFF.

The chain joins TRBV11-2 to TRBJ2-1; TRBD1 or TRBD2 may be the D gene (7 bases each). This CDR3 has 19 residues. Trimming stripped 5 bases from V and 7 bases from J, with 30 bases between. Germline-derived CDR1 and CDR2 are SGHAT and FQNNGV. The DNA of the CDR3 is TGTGCCAGCAGCCAGACGAGGGGGCGTTGGACTAGAGGCAGGAATGAGCAGTTCTTC. Its protein is CASSQTRGRWTRGRNEQFF.

This clonotype appeared a few times. The rearrangement joins TRBV4-1 to TRBJ1-1; 8 bases fit TRBD1. This CDR3 contains 15 residues. V gave up 4 bases and J gave up 2 bases; unmatched junction bases: 6. In germline, CDR1 is MGHRA, CDR2 YSYEKL. The DNA of the CDR3 is TGCGCCAGCAGCCCCCGGGACAGGAAAAACACTGAAGCTTTCTTT. Translation gives CASSPRDRKNTEAFF.